Listed here are 27 T cell receptor beta chains from one sample, sequenced in a study of response to subunit inactivated influenza vaccine. TCRdb itself ran the RT-PCR reads through MiXCR, one entry per CDR3 protein. The table includes just under 550,000 distinct CDR3 sequences, 20% to 25% detected once. The same sample was also used in a study of T cells expressing NK-cell markers. That report adds: Researchers built TCR beta cDNA using 5'RACE template switching with UMIs.

The material was CD4+ T cells sorted from PBMCs, obtained 12 days after vaccination. Source of these receptors: a man between 50 and 59 years old who received an inactivated influenza vaccine.

The chain carries TRBV5-1 and TRBJ2-7; D may match TRBD1 or TRBD2 (5 bases each). Deletions cut 3 bases from V and 4 bases from J, with 14 bases between. From germline, CDR1 is SGHRS and CDR2 YFSETQ. This CDR3 has 14 residues. The CDR3: CASSSPGRMYEQYF. The DNA of the CDR3 is TGCGCCAGCAGCTCACCGGGACGGATGTACGAGCAGTACTTC.

This clonotype was counted only a few times. The gene calls are TRBV10-3 and TRBJ2-5, with 14 bases aligning to TRBD2. V was clipped by 6 bases and J by 2 bases; unmatched bases: 5. This CDR3 is 16 amino acids long. Germline CDR1 and CDR2: ENHRY and SYGVKD. CDR3: CAIRGGLAGGQETQYF. For the CDR3, the DNA is TGTGCCATCAGGGGCGGACTAGCGGGGGGACAAGAGACCCAGTACTTC.

The chain uses TRBV12-3 or TRBV12-4 and TRBJ2-2, with 7 bases lining up with TRBD1. V shed 9 bases and J 6 bases; nucleotides not matched to a gene: 7. This CDR3 contains 13 residues. The CDR3 region is CARRQGVPGELFF. The CDR3 DNA sequence: TGTGCCAGACGGCAGGGGGTCCCCGGGGAGCTGTTTTTT.

This clonotype occurred a few times. V is TRBV12-3 or TRBV12-4 and J is TRBJ2-2; no definite D call. V was trimmed by 5 bases and J by 6 bases, leaving 13 bases between them. This CDR3 has 14 residues. The CDR3 reads CASSRGQSAGELFF. CDR3 in DNA: TGTGCCAGCAGTCGTGGGCAGTCCGCCGGGGAGCTGTTTTTT.

The chain joins TRBV7-2 to TRBJ1-3; D not certain. The CDR3 is 13 residues long. Trimming stripped 4 bases from V and 7 bases from J, with 11 bases between. Germline lookup yields CDR1 SGHTA and CDR2 FQGNSA. DNA for the CDR3: TGTGCCAGCAGCTACCCCGGAGTTAACACCATATATTTT. Its protein is CASSYPGVNTIYF.

The J gene is TRBJ1-2, the V gene TRBV6-1; possible D gene TRBD1, 6 bases. Per germline, CDR1 MNHNS and CDR2 SASEGT. This CDR3 contains 17 residues. V dropped 5 bases and J dropped 6 bases, with 25 bases sitting between them. The CDR3 bases are TGTGCCAGCAGTCTCAACAGAGGAACCAGGGGTTTACATGGCTACACCTTC. This sequence encodes CASSLNRGTRGLHGYTF.

J is TRBJ2-1 and V is TRBV18; D may match TRBD1 or TRBD2 (6 bases each). Germline loops: CDR1 KGHSH, CDR2 LQKENI. The length of the CDR3 is 16 residues. Trimming removed 3 bases from V and 8 bases from J, with 20 bases in between. CDR3 sequence: CASSPSEGGLGHEQFF. CDR3 nucleotides: TGTGCCAGCTCACCCTCGGAGGGGGGCCTAGGGCATGAGCAGTTCTTC.

The chain is built from TRBV5-1 and TRBJ2-3, with 7 nucleotides matching TRBD2. The CDR3 is made up of 15 amino acids. J gave up 3 bases and V 0 bases, and 4 bases lay outside the gene matches. Germline V gene data show CDR1 as SGHRS and CDR2 as YFSETQ. CDR3 in DNA: TGCGCCAGCAGCTTGGGGGCGGGGGAAACAGATACGCAGTATTTT. Translation: CASSLGAGETDTQYF.

The rearrangement links TRBV14 to TRBJ1-1; a possible D gene is TRBD1 (5 bases). This CDR3 is built from 11 residues. Deletions cut 2 bases from V and 8 bases from J, with 6 bases between. The V gene's germline CDR1 is SGHDN and CDR2 FVKESK. The CDR3 coding sequence is TGTGCCAGCAGCCAATGGGGCGAAGCTTTCTTT. Protein: CASSQWGEAFF.

The genes are TRBV28 and TRBJ1-1; D is perhaps TRBD1 (5 bases). CDR1 and CDR2 (germline): MDHEN, SYDVKM. V lost 9 bases, J lost 2 bases, and 22 bases lay in between. CDR3 size: 16 residues. CDR3 sequence: CASMKIDSWVNTEAFF. The CDR3 bases are TGTGCCAGTATGAAAATAGACAGTTGGGTTAACACTGAAGCTTTCTTT.

The sample holds a few counts of this clonotype. The chain has TRBV5-1 and TRBJ2-5, with a tentative D call TRBD2 (7 bases). The germline V gene encodes CDR1 SGHRS and CDR2 YFSETQ. CDR3 length: 14 residues. V gave up 6 bases and J gave up 4 bases, with 16 bases separating them. CDR3 DNA sequence: TGCGCCAGCAACCGAGGGGAGGGGGTAGAGACCCAGTACTTC. It yields the protein CASNRGEGVETQYF. Full variable domain (missing parts from reference TRBV5-1 and TRBJ2-5): KAGVTQTPRYLIKTRGQQVTLSCSPISGHRSVSWYQQTPGQGLQFLFEYFSETQRNKGNFPGRFSGRQFSNSRSEMNVSTLELGDSALYLCASNRGEGVETQYFGPGTRLLVL.

This chain joins TRBV7-2 and TRBJ2-2, with D perhaps matching TRBD1 (6 bases). Looked up from germline, CDR1 is SGHTA and CDR2 is FQGNSA. The CDR3 extends over 14 amino acids. Trimming shortened V by 7 bases and J by 1 base, and 10 bases separated the two germline ends. CDR3 region: CASTQTGNTGELFF. DNA for the CDR3: TGTGCCAGCACCCAGACAGGGAACACCGGGGAGCTGTTTTTT.

A note on this clonotype: Mismatch with germline at one junction end may stem from a read error. The chain is built from TRBV10-3 and TRBJ2-5; D unclear. CDR1 and CDR2 from the germline V gene are ENHRY and SYGVKD. This CDR3 comprises 12 residues. The CDR3 coding sequence is TGTACCATCAGTGACGGCATGGAGACCCAGTACTTC. Its protein is CTISDGMETQYF.

This rearrangement joins TRBV18 to TRBJ2-7, with 9 bases matching TRBD1. CDR3 length: 14 amino acids. V lost 5 bases and J lost 3; bases outside the gene matches: 5. CDR1 is KGHSH and CDR2 is LQKENI in the germline V gene. As DNA, the CDR3 is TGTGCCAGCTCAACCGGGACAGGGCTCTACGAGCAGTACTTC. Encoded protein: CASSTGTGLYEQYF. The whole variable domain, remainder taken from reference TRBV18 and TRBJ2-7, is NAGVMQNPRHLVRRRGQEARLRCSPMKGHSHVYWYRQLPEEGLKFMVYLQKENIIDESGMPKERFSAEFPKEGPSILRIQQVVRGDSAAYFCASSTGTGLYEQYFGPGTRLTVT.

Details on this clonotype: One end of the junction varies from germline; a read error may be responsible. The chain employs TRBV4-3 and TRBJ2-2; 11 nucleotides match TRBD2. The CDR3 runs to 19 residues. CDR1 is LGHNA, CDR2 YSLEER, per germline. The CDR3 coding sequence is TGCGCCAGCAGTCAAGGATCATTAGCGGGAGGGCCTATTGGCGGGGAGCTGTTTTTT. This codes for CASSQGSLAGGPIGGELFF.

This clonotype showed up just a few times. V gene TRBV29-1 combines with J gene TRBJ2-2; D is possibly TRBD2 (5 bases). CDR1 SQVTM and CDR2 ANQGSEA come from the germline V gene. The ends were cut back, 4 bases at V and 6 bases at J, with 6 bases in the middle. The CDR3 contains 11 residues. CDR3 region: CSVGEPGELFF. The DNA of the CDR3 is TGCAGCGTTGGGGAGCCCGGGGAGCTGTTTTTT.

This clonotype has just a few counts. The chain combines TRBV7-2 with TRBJ2-7; D is perhaps TRBD1 (5 bases). Germline V gene lookup returns CDR1 SGHTA and CDR2 FQGNSA. V was cut by 1 base and J by 7 bases, with 11 bases left in between. The length of the CDR3 is 13 residues. The DNA for the CDR3 is TGTGCCAGCAGCTTAGAGACAGACCGGGAGCAGTACTTC. Translation: CASSLETDREQYF. Filled out from reference TRBV7-2 and TRBJ2-7, the complete variable domain reads GAGVSQSPSNKVTEKGKDVELRCDPISGHTALYWYRQSLGQGLEFLIYFQGNSAPDKSGLPSDRFSAERTGGSVSTLTIQRTQQEDSAVYLCASSLETDREQYFGPGTRLTVT.

V usage is TRBV7-2 and J usage is TRBJ2-7; 10 bases agree with TRBD1. This CDR3 is 14 amino acids long. From germline, CDR1 is SGHTA and CDR2 FQGNSA. J lost 4 bases, V lost 3 bases, and 3 bases had no gene match. CDR3 sequence reads: CASSLGQGMYEQYF. CDR3 coding DNA: TGTGCCAGCAGCTTGGGACAGGGGATGTACGAGCAGTACTTC.

This clonotype was detected only a few times. V gene TRBV20-1 combines with J gene TRBJ2-3, with D maybe TRBD1 (6 bases). The germline CDR1 and CDR2 sequences are DFQATT and SNEGSKA (reference sequence). V was clipped by 3 bases and J by 2 bases, with 12 bases between them. CDR3 length equals 14 residues. As DNA, the CDR3 is TGCAGTGCTAGGAAAGGGGGTTACACAGATACGCAGTATTTT. Protein: CSARKGGYTDTQYF.

This clonotype showed up just once. The chain is built from TRBV6-1 and TRBJ1-5; no clear D gene. Germline V gives CDR1 MNHNS, CDR2 SASEGT. The ends were cut back, 0 bases at V and 11 bases at J, with 14 bases in the middle. The CDR3 covers 14 residues. DNA of the CDR3: TGTGCCAGCAGTGAAGCCGGGAGGGTGGTGGCCCAGCATTTT. Translation gives CASSEAGRVVAQHF.

This chain links TRBV4-2 with TRBJ2-3; D might be TRBD2 (6 bases). V was cut by 4 bases and J by 3 bases, with 17 bases left in between. The length of the CDR3 is 16 residues. Germline CDR1 LGHNA, CDR2 YNFKEQ. The CDR3: CASSLQAGEKTDTQYF. CDR3 DNA sequence: TGTGCCAGCAGCCTACAAGCGGGTGAGAAAACAGATACGCAGTATTTT.

The V call is TRBV9, the J call TRBJ1-1; perhaps TRBD1 as D (5 bases). V lost 5 bases and J lost 5, with 16 bases in between. The CDR3 is made up of 14 amino acids. Germline CDR1 is SGDLS and CDR2 is YYNGEE. The CDR3 nucleotides read TGTGCCAGCAGTGAGGGGAGTGGGGTGACTGAAGCTTTCTTT. Translation gives CASSEGSGVTEAFF. Full variable domain (rest looked up from reference TRBV9 and TRBJ1-1): DSGVTQTPKHLITATGQRVTLRCSPRSGDLSVYWYQQSLDQGLQFLIQYYNGEERAKGNILERFSAQQFPDLHSELNLSSLELGDSALYFCASSEGSGVTEAFFGQGTRLTVV.

This chain links TRBV4-1 with TRBJ2-7; TRBD1 is a possible D gene (6 bases). In germline, CDR1 is MGHRA, CDR2 YSYEKL. There are 13 residues in the CDR3. The V end was cut by 3 bases, the J end by 10 bases, with 16 bases between. The CDR3 DNA reads as TGCGCCAGCAGCCAGGCAACAGGGTTCGGACAGTACTTC. Its translation is CASSQATGFGQYF.

The rearrangement joins TRBV6-2 or TRBV6-3 to TRBJ2-2; TRBD2 matches 14 bases. The CDR3 length is 17 residues. Germline trimming cut 6 bases from V and 6 bases from J; bases unmatched to any gene: 9. Per the germline V gene, CDR1 is MNHEY and CDR2 is SVGEGT. This CDR3 is CASRPGLAGDWAGELFF. In DNA, the CDR3 is TGTGCCAGCAGGCCGGGACTAGCGGGAGATTGGGCCGGGGAGCTGTTTTTT.

The chain carries TRBV11-2 and TRBJ2-3; D perhaps matches TRBD1 (5 bases). V was pared by 5 bases and J by 4 bases, with 13 bases between. Germline V gene lookup returns CDR1 SGHAT and CDR2 FQNNGV. This CDR3 comprises 14 residues. Here the CDR3 DNA reads TGTGCCAGCAGCCCCCGGACACGGTCAGATACGCAGTATTTT. This gives the protein CASSPRTRSDTQYF.

This clonotype was seen more than once but under ten times. In DNA, the CDR3 is TGTGCCAGCAGCCAAGGGGGCTCAGCGATGAACACTGAAGCTTTCTTT. Encoded protein: CASSQGGSAMNTEAFF. The chain uses TRBV4-2 and TRBJ1-1; perhaps TRBD1 as D (5 bases). V lost 1 base to trimming and J lost 0 bases, with 12 bases between them. Per the germline V gene, CDR1 is LGHNA and CDR2 is YNFKEQ. This CDR3 comprises 16 residues.

A few counts support this clonotype. This chain uses TRBV4-2 with TRBJ2-3; perhaps TRBD2 as D (6 bases). The V and J ends lost 8 bases and 4 bases respectively, with 19 bases between them. CDR1 and CDR2 from the germline V gene are LGHNA and YNFKEQ. The CDR3 has 15 residues. CDR3 bases: TGTGCCAGCGGGAAAGTGGGAGGTCGGGCAGATACGCAGTATTTT. It codes for CASGKVGGRADTQYF.